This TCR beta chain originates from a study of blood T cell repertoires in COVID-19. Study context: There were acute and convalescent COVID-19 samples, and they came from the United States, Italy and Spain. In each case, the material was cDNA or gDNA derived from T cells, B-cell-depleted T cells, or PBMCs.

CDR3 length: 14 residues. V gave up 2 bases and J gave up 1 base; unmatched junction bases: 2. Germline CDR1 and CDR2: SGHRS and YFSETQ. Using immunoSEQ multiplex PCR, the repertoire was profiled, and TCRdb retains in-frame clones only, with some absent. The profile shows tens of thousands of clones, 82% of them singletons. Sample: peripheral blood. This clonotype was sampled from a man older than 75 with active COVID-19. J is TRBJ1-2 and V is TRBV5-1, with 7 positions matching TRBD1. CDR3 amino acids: CASSLTGDNYGYTF. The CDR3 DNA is TGCGCCAGCAGCTTAACAGGGGATAACTATGGCTACACCTTC.